Following are 26 T cell receptor beta chains from one sample sequenced in a study of CXCR3-negative and CXCR3-positive naive CD8 T cells. For these TCRs, the target antigens are not known. Regarding the study as a whole: Naive CXCR3-positive cells had TRB CDR3s more hydrophobic than those of CXCR3-negative naive cells.

In preparing the TRB cDNA libraries, 5' RACE with UMI labels was used. TCRdb reprocessed the 5' RACE reads and keeps a single row for each CDR3 protein, giving no DNA. The sample has 150,000 to 160,000 distinct CDR3 sequences. Sequencing was carried out using naive CXCR3+ CD8+ T cells from blood. Indicated subset: CD45RO-CCR7+CD27+CD95- naive CD8+ T cells expressing CXCR3 (TNR3+). All receptors derive from a human donor in good health. Some clones in this sample may be carry-over from other donors' samples.

V is TRBV7-9 and J is TRBJ2-7; TCRdb gives TRBD1 as the D gene, but with no DNA this cannot be confirmed. Germline lookup yields CDR1 SEHNR and CDR2 FQNEAQ (reference sequence). The CDR3 runs to 13 residues. The CDR3 reads CATLTGDPYEQYF.

V usage is TRBV4-1 and J usage is TRBJ2-1; TCRdb returns TRBD1, unconfirmable since there is no DNA. This CDR3 spans 17 amino acids. CDR1 is MGHRA and CDR2 is YSYEKL in the germline V gene. The CDR3 sequence: CASSQESRTGSVNEQFF.

The chain recombines TRBV20-1 with TRBJ2-7; there is no DNA to check the TCRdb D call of TRBD1. The CDR3 spans 13 residues. CDR1 is DFQATT, CDR2 SNEGSKA, per germline (reference sequence). CDR3 region: CSAPGSGSYEQYF.

V and J are TRBV4-3 and TRBJ2-7; TCRdb gives TRBD1 as the D gene, but with no DNA this cannot be confirmed. This CDR3 is built from 15 residues. Germline V gene data show CDR1 as LGHNA and CDR2 as YSLEER. This chain's CDR3 is CASSQDATGWYEQYF.

V and J are TRBV12-3 or TRBV12-4 and TRBJ2-7; TCRdb indicates TRBD2, and absent DNA this call remains unverified. The CDR3 extends over 13 amino acids. The chain's CDR3 is CASSPGPSGLEYF.

This chain links TRBV6-1 with TRBJ1-1. CDR1 and CDR2 (germline): MNHNS, SASEGT. The CDR3 is 14 amino acids. Here the CDR3 reads CASSEDAGNTEAFF.

This chain uses TRBV3-1 with TRBJ1-6; the D call of TRBD1 rests on TCRdb alone, since no DNA is present to check it. CDR3 length: 15 amino acids. Germline loops: CDR1 LGHDT, CDR2 YNNKEL (reference sequence). The CDR3 sequence is CASSQADRLSSPLHF.

The rearrangement uses TRBV7-9 and TRBJ1-1. The CDR3 extends over 16 amino acids. Germline V gives CDR1 SEHNR, CDR2 FQNEAQ (reference sequence). The CDR3 sequence is CASSSSSSQALGEAFF. The full variable domain, with the rest looked up from reference TRBV7-9 and TRBJ1-1, is DTGVSQNPRHKITKRGQNVTFRCDPISEHNRLYWYRQTLGQGPEFLTYFQNEAQLEKSRLLSDRFSAERPKGSFSTLEIQRTEQGDSAMYLCASSSSSSQALGEAFFGQGTRLTVV.

The chain combines TRBV9 with TRBJ2-2; the D gene TCRdb calls, TRBD1, cannot be checked with no DNA. Germline V gives CDR1 SGDLS, CDR2 YYNGEE. The CDR3 runs 15 residues. This chain's CDR3 is CASGVGSGRPGELFF.

The chain carries TRBV29-1 and TRBJ1-1; the TCRdb D gene call, TRBD1, has no DNA to confirm it. The CDR3 runs to 12 residues. Germline V gene lookup returns CDR1 SQVTM and CDR2 ANQGSEA. CDR3 in amino acids: CSVAGTGPEAFF.

The chain has TRBV7-9 and TRBJ2-7. Germline-derived CDR1 and CDR2 are SEHNR and FQNEAQ (reference sequence). This CDR3 is 12 amino acids long. The CDR3 loop is CASNPNPYEQYF.

The CDR3 spells CASSIVEGPYNEQFF. The chain combines TRBV19 with TRBJ2-1. This CDR3 has 15 residues. From germline, CDR1 is LNHDA and CDR2 SQIVND (reference sequence).

This chain uses TRBV18 with TRBJ2-1; checking the TCRdb D call of TRBD2 is not possible without DNA. The germline CDR1 and CDR2 sequences are KGHSH and LQKENI. The CDR3 sequence is 14 residues long. CDR3 residues: CASSPAGGRNEQFF.

The chain carries TRBV7-3 and TRBJ2-3; the TRBD2 assignment by TCRdb is unverifiable without DNA. Germline assignment: CDR1 SGHTA and CDR2 FQGTGA. This CDR3 has 16 residues. The CDR3 sequence: CASSSGLAGVTDTQYF.

This chain joins TRBV6-5 and TRBJ1-1. The CDR3 sequence is 19 residues long. In germline, CDR1 is MNHEY, CDR2 SVGAGI. CDR3 loop: CASSYSLTHRGLEHTEAFF.

This chain joins TRBV6-5 and TRBJ2-7. The CDR3 covers 12 residues. Germline CDR1 and CDR2: MNHEY and SVGAGI. CDR3 loop: CASRAGWGEQYF.

The chain joins TRBV20-1 to TRBJ2-7. Germline CDR1 DFQATT, CDR2 SNEGSKA (reference sequence). The CDR3 consists of 13 residues. The CDR3 is CSALEVVTYEQYF.

The chain employs TRBV2 and TRBJ2-7. The CDR3 extends over 11 amino acids. CDR1 is SNHLY and CDR2 is FYNNEI in the germline V gene. CDR3 residues: CASREVREQYF.

The chain links TRBV7-6 to TRBJ2-7; TCRdb gives TRBD1 as the D gene, but with no DNA this cannot be confirmed. This CDR3 is 13 amino acids long. The V gene's germline CDR1 is SGHVS and CDR2 FNYEAQ. The CDR3 is CASSFMRGDEQYF.

The chain carries TRBV7-2 and TRBJ2-7; TCRdb selects TRBD1, and the lack of DNA leaves this call unchecked. The germline CDR1 and CDR2 sequences are SGHTA and FQGNSA. This CDR3 comprises 12 residues. CDR3 region: CASTQGGVEQYF.

The chain joins TRBV9 to TRBJ2-7; TCRdb's assignment of TRBD2 cannot be checked, as there is no DNA. Germline V lookup: CDR1 SGDLS, CDR2 YYNGEE. The CDR3 is made up of 14 amino acids. The CDR3: CASSVNGGSYEQYF.

The chain couples TRBV7-8 to TRBJ2-3. There are 13 residues in the CDR3. Germline CDR1 is SGHVS and CDR2 is FQNEAQ. The CDR3 spells CASSLSGPDTQYF.

This chain joins TRBV7-9 and TRBJ1-4. This CDR3 comprises 16 residues. Germline V lookup: CDR1 SEHNR, CDR2 FQNEAQ (reference sequence). This CDR3 reads CASSTAHRGLAEKLFF.

The chain combines TRBV7-9 with TRBJ2-7; the TCRdb D gene call, TRBD2, has no DNA to confirm it. The CDR3 covers 16 residues. Germline V gene lookup returns CDR1 SEHNR and CDR2 FQNEAQ (reference sequence). CDR3 sequence: CASSLIRASGTHEQYF.

The chain has TRBV12-2 and TRBJ1-2; the D gene TCRdb calls, TRBD1, cannot be checked with no DNA. TRBV12-2 is described as a pseudogene. This CDR3 region has 14 residues. This CDR3 is CASRLARTWYGYTF.

The rearrangement joins TRBV29-1 to TRBJ2-7. The CDR3 sequence is 16 residues long. CDR1 and CDR2 (germline): SQVTM, ANQGSEA. Here the CDR3 reads CSVEVPVGQGPYEQYF.